These 28 T cell receptor beta chains share one sample of origin, sequenced in a study of identical twins. TCRdb ran MiXCR on the 5' RACE reads and lists one entry per CDR3 protein. The data show 450,000 to 500,000 distinct CDR3 sequences, approximately 15% seen once. This same sample was also part of a study on yellow fever vaccine responses in identical twins.

What was sequenced was CD4+ T cells sorted from blood. These TCRs come from a woman aged 18-35 years in good health.

This clonotype was picked up a small number of times. The V gene is TRBV7-2, the J gene TRBJ2-3; TRBD1 matches 7 bases. CDR3 size: 15 residues. In germline, CDR1 is SGHTA, CDR2 FQGNSA. The V and J ends lost 1 base and 5 bases, in that order; junction bases with no gene match: 6. In nucleotides, the CDR3 is TGTGCCAGCAGCTTAGGGGACAGTCGGGGAGATACGCAGTATTTT. Amino acid sequence: CASSLGDSRGDTQYF.

The gene calls are TRBV28 and TRBJ1-5, with unresolved D. The CDR3 totals 13 residues. V lost 7 bases and J lost 5, with 12 bases in between. In germline, CDR1 is MDHEN, CDR2 SYDVKM. CDR3 protein: CASTYGWDQPQHF. The CDR3, as DNA: TGTGCCAGCACCTACGGTTGGGATCAGCCCCAGCATTTT.

V usage is TRBV2 and J usage is TRBJ2-1; D remains unclear. Germline CDR1 and CDR2: SNHLY and FYNNEI. The CDR3 has 15 residues. Trimming pared 1 base from V and 0 bases from J, leaving 7 bases between. This CDR3 is CASSEGRSSYNEQFF. Here the CDR3 DNA reads TGTGCCAGCAGTGAAGGCAGGAGCTCCTACAATGAGCAGTTCTTC.

V usage is TRBV4-2 and J usage is TRBJ2-3; 10 bases map to TRBD2. Trimming removed 5 bases from V and 2 bases from J; junction bases left unmatched: 7. CDR1 is LGHNA, CDR2 YNFKEQ, per germline. The CDR3 consists of 16 residues. This chain's CDR3 is CASSELLAGVTDTQYF. CDR3 coding DNA: TGTGCCAGCAGCGAACTCCTAGCGGGGGTCACAGATACGCAGTATTTT.

This clonotype was counted a few times. The V call is TRBV5-1, the J call TRBJ1-5; 7 bases align to TRBD1. The ends lost 0 bases at V and 6 bases at J; junction bases unmatched: 6. CDR1 is SGHRS and CDR2 is YFSETQ in the germline V gene. The CDR3 covers 15 residues. In DNA form, the CDR3 reads TGCGCCAGCAGCTTGGAGACAGGGCCGGGTCAGCCCCAGCATTTT. Protein product: CASSLETGPGQPQHF. Complete variable domain (other parts from reference TRBV5-1 and TRBJ1-5): KAGVTQTPRYLIKTRGQQVTLSCSPISGHRSVSWYQQTPGQGLQFLFEYFSETQRNKGNFPGRFSGRQFSNSRSEMNVSTLELGDSALYLCASSLETGPGQPQHFGDGTRLSIL.

This clonotype has a handful of counts. CDR3 protein: CASSLIDTGELFF. The DNA for the CDR3 is TGTGCCAGCAGTTTAATCGACACCGGGGAGCTGTTTTTT. The V gene is TRBV12-3 or TRBV12-4, the J gene TRBJ2-2, with D uncertain. V was pared by 2 bases and J by 3 bases, with 4 bases between. This CDR3 comprises 13 residues.

The chain has TRBV20-1 and TRBJ2-4, with D perhaps matching TRBD2 (6 bases). Between the trimmed V and J ends, which lost 0 bases and 7 bases, there was a span of 16 bases. Germline assignment: CDR1 DFQATT and CDR2 SNEGSKA (reference sequence). The CDR3 is 15 residues long. The CDR3: CSARDWGDLPNIQYF. DNA of the CDR3: TGCAGTGCTAGAGATTGGGGGGACCTCCCTAACATTCAGTACTTC.

This chain links TRBV12-3 or TRBV12-4 with TRBJ2-3; 8 nucleotides line up with TRBD1. The CDR3 runs 20 residues. V dropped 5 bases and J dropped 7; count of bases not matched to a gene: 26. This CDR3 is CASSPLLGRDGTGRTYTQYF. The CDR3 nucleotides are TGTGCCAGCAGTCCCCTATTGGGTCGTGACGGGACAGGACGCACCTATACGCAGTATTTT.

The gene calls are TRBV6-2 or TRBV6-3 and TRBJ2-4; 14 positions match TRBD2. CDR1 MNHEY and CDR2 SVGEGT come from the germline V gene. The CDR3 is made up of 16 amino acids. V lost 4 bases to trimming and J lost 6 bases; unmatched junction nucleotides: 5. CDR3: CASSWTGLAGGNIQYF. CDR3 bases: TGTGCCAGCAGTTGGACTGGACTAGCGGGAGGAAACATTCAGTACTTC.

This clonotype was observed a handful of times. The chain couples TRBV3-1 to TRBJ2-1; D is unclear. Germline CDR1 reads LGHDT; CDR2 reads YNNKEL (reference sequence). The CDR3 is 14 amino acids. Trimming removed 0 bases from V and 7 bases from J, with 10 bases in between. This CDR3 reads CASSQDLVGNEQFF. CDR3 coding DNA: TGTGCCAGCAGCCAAGATCTGGTAGGAAATGAGCAGTTCTTC.

This clonotype occurred many times. This chain links TRBV29-1 with TRBJ2-3, with 12 bases matching TRBD2. Trimming at V came to 6 bases and at J to 3 bases, leaving 4 bases not matched to a gene. Germline V gene lookup returns CDR1 SQVTM and CDR2 ANQGSEA. This CDR3 contains 14 residues. Here the CDR3 DNA reads TGCAGCGTCCACGGGACTAGCGGGACAGATACGCAGTATTTT. It codes for CSVHGTSGTDTQYF.

This clonotype was found a few times. This chain joins TRBV6-2 or TRBV6-3 and TRBJ2-2, with unresolved D. The CDR3 has 16 amino acids. Trimming removed 3 bases from V and 7 bases from J, with 18 bases in between. Germline V CDR1 and CDR2: MNHEY, SVGEGT. Written as DNA, the CDR3 is TGTGCCAGCAGTTATGGTTCCCTGGTCGGATACGGGGAGCTGTTTTTT. This codes for CASSYGSLVGYGELFF.

The V gene is TRBV11-2, the J gene TRBJ2-7, with TRBD1 identical over 7 bases. After removal of 1 base from V and 3 bases from J, the junction contained 9 bases not matched to a gene. Looked up from germline, CDR1 is SGHAT and CDR2 is FQNNGV. The CDR3 totals 16 residues. For the CDR3, the DNA is TGTGCCAGCAGCTTAGGCGGCAGGGGGAAATTCTACGAGCAGTACTTC. Its protein product is CASSLGGRGKFYEQYF.

The J gene is TRBJ2-6, the V gene TRBV7-8, with D perhaps given as TRBD1 or TRBD2 (6 bases each). Germline assignment: CDR1 SGHVS and CDR2 FQNEAQ. V lost 4 bases to trimming and J lost 0 bases, with 19 bases between them. The length of the CDR3 is 19 residues. DNA of the CDR3: TGTGCCAGCAGCTCCCTAGGGTTCGGGGGCCACTCTGGGGCCAACGTCCTGACTTTC. As protein: CASSSLGFGGHSGANVLTF.

At least ten counts were recorded for this clonotype. V gene TRBV15 combines with J gene TRBJ1-5; 10 nucleotides match TRBD1. The germline V gene encodes CDR1 LNHNV and CDR2 YYDKDF (reference sequence). This CDR3 is built from 18 residues. The V segment lost 4 bases and the J segment 3 bases; nucleotides outside the gene matches: 12. The chain's CDR3 is CATSKGQGTTKYNQPQHF. CDR3 sequence (DNA): TGTGCCACCAGCAAGGGACAGGGGACGACGAAATACAATCAGCCCCAGCATTTT.

This chain joins TRBV27 and TRBJ2-2, with 10 bases lining up with TRBD2. This CDR3 has 17 amino acids. The germline gives CDR1 MNHEY, CDR2 SMNVEV (reference sequence). The V segment lost 7 bases and the J segment 4 bases; nucleotides outside the gene matches: 12. CDR3 residues: CASTRRLAGGGTGELFF. The CDR3 DNA sequence: TGTGCCAGCACCCGCCGGTTAGCGGGAGGTGGCACCGGGGAGCTGTTTTTT.

This clonotype was seen at least ten times. The chain has TRBV4-2 and TRBJ2-4; D uncertain. Trimming cost V 0 bases and J 8 bases, with 8 bases left between them. Germline CDR1 reads LGHNA; CDR2 reads YNFKEQ. This CDR3 has 13 residues. CDR3 DNA sequence: TGTGCCAGCAGCCAAGATCCGGGCGACATTCAGTACTTC. Translating it yields CASSQDPGDIQYF.

This clonotype was counted a few times. The chain combines TRBV18 with TRBJ2-5, with unresolved D. Germline CDR1 KGHSH, CDR2 LQKENI. This CDR3 spans 13 amino acids. Trimming left V 7 bases short and J 2 bases short, with 11 bases between. Here the CDR3 DNA reads TGTGCCAGCTTTTCCGGGTTTCAAGAGACCCAGTACTTC. It encodes CASFSGFQETQYF.

This clonotype has just a few counts. The chain recombines TRBV5-5 with TRBJ2-7; 9 bases line up with TRBD2. V shed 6 bases and J 2 bases; nucleotides not matched to a gene: 12. Germline-derived CDR1 and CDR2 are SGHKS and YYEKEE (reference sequence). This CDR3 region has 16 residues. The CDR3 DNA is TGTGCCAGCATCCTCTTAGCGGGAGAATACCCCTACGAGCAGTACTTC. Amino acids: CASILLAGEYPYEQYF.

This clonotype occurred a few times. The rearrangement links TRBV12-3 or TRBV12-4 to TRBJ2-1; TRBD2 matches 12 bases. The CDR3 contains 16 residues. J lost 9 bases, V lost 2 bases, and 8 bases had no gene match. In nucleotides, the CDR3 is TGTGCCAGCAGTTTAAATGCACTAGCGGGAGGTACTGAGCAGTTCTTC. Translated, it gives CASSLNALAGGTEQFF.

This clonotype was counted between two and nine times. This chain uses TRBV7-8 with TRBJ2-7; D possibly corresponds to TRBD1 (5 bases). This CDR3 is built from 16 residues. The germline V and J ends were trimmed by 2 bases and 0 bases, with 14 bases remaining between them. The germline CDR1 and CDR2 sequences are SGHVS and FQNEAQ. CDR3 sequence: CASSLKSDRPSYEQYF. DNA for the CDR3: TGTGCCAGCAGCTTAAAGTCCGACAGACCCTCCTACGAGCAGTACTTC.

Comment on this clonotype: One junction end does not reproduce the germline sequence, and a read error may be involved. V and J are TRBV7-3 and TRBJ2-3, with TRBD2 matching over 10 bases. Germline lookup yields CDR1 SGHTA and CDR2 FQGTGA. This CDR3 region has 19 residues. The CDR3 region is CASCLLAGVPYRSTDTQYF. DNA of the CDR3: TGTGCCAGCTGCTTGCTAGCGGGAGTCCCATACAGGAGCACAGATACGCAGTATTTT.

This clonotype occurred many times. The gene calls are TRBV12-3 or TRBV12-4 and TRBJ2-3; 9 positions agree with TRBD1. The trim removed 8 bases at V and 5 bases at J, leaving 5 bases unmatched. The CDR3 contains 13 residues. CDR3 residues: CASERTGVDTQYF. The CDR3 bases are TGTGCCAGCGAAAGGACAGGGGTAGATACGCAGTATTTT.

The V and J genes are TRBV5-1 and TRBJ2-7; D is possibly TRBD1 (5 bases). Germline-derived CDR1 and CDR2 are SGHRS and YFSETQ. Trimming took 0 bases from V and 3 from J, leaving 10 bases between them. The CDR3 has 14 residues. The CDR3 region is CASSLEPGLYEQYF. CDR3 nucleotides: TGCGCCAGCAGCTTGGAGCCAGGGCTCTACGAGCAGTACTTC. Full variable domain (missing parts from reference TRBV5-1 and TRBJ2-7): KAGVTQTPRYLIKTRGQQVTLSCSPISGHRSVSWYQQTPGQGLQFLFEYFSETQRNKGNFPGRFSGRQFSNSRSEMNVSTLELGDSALYLCASSLEPGLYEQYFGPGTRLTVT.

This clonotype came up a few times. The chain carries TRBV29-1 and TRBJ2-7; D tentatively fits TRBD1 or TRBD2 (5 bases each). The germline V gene has CDR1 SQVTM and CDR2 ANQGSEA. The CDR3 has 13 residues. Trimming took off 2 bases at V and 6 bases at J, with 14 bases between the two ends. The CDR3 sequence: CSVEPGPGREQYF. CDR3 DNA: TGCAGCGTTGAACCGGGACCCGGACGCGAGCAGTACTTC.

The rearrangement joins TRBV27 to TRBJ2-7, with 9 bases aligning to TRBD2. The CDR3 sequence is 13 residues long. Germline assignment: CDR1 MNHEY and CDR2 SMNVEV (reference sequence). J was trimmed by 4 bases and V by 11 bases; bases with no gene match: 9. The CDR3 is CASRVAGGYEQYF. The CDR3 DNA follows: TGTGCCTCTCGGGTCGCGGGAGGGTACGAGCAGTACTTC.

This chain uses TRBV20-1 with TRBJ2-7; TRBD2 matches at 11 bases. CDR3 length: 12 residues. Germline values: CDR1 DFQATT, CDR2 SNEGSKA (reference sequence). V lost 7 bases and J lost 4; bases outside the gene matches: 3. This chain's CDR3 is CSVRLAGYEQYF. As DNA, the CDR3 is TGCAGTGTCCGACTAGCGGGATACGAGCAGTACTTC.

This clonotype was counted at least ten times. The chain carries TRBV12-3 or TRBV12-4 and TRBJ2-1; D not certain. The CDR3 contains 14 residues. With 5 bases removed from V and 0 bases from J, the gap between germline ends came to 8 bases. In DNA form, the CDR3 reads TGTGCCAGCAGTATCGATCGCTCCTACAATGAGCAGTTCTTC. Translation: CASSIDRSYNEQFF.